These T cell receptor beta chains were read from a single sample in a study of blood T cell repertoires in COVID-19. This table comes from immunoSEQ multiplex PCR, and its TCRdb copy is limited to in-frame clones, with some not included. The sample has 320,000 or so clones, 85% seen once. Sequencing was done on a sample of PBMCs or T cells enriched from blood (not recorded which). These receptors came from a woman in her twenties or thirties who had been exposed to COVID-19. Both conserved end residues are trimmed from each CDR3.

>TRBV2
ASRATGWGAF
>TRBV13
ASSFSPGTSDEQF
>TRBV5-4
ASSSRQGVGSPLH
>TRBV6-2/TRBV6-3
ASSSYSPDTQY
>TRBV19
ASSPATGSYEQY
>TRBV7-2
ASQYVLAGNYEQY
>TRBV2
AGRGQGSRVQY
>TRBV7-3
ASRADRSTEAF
>TRBV28
ASRIRVPTEAF
>TRBV11-2
ASSFWQGPEKLF
>TRBV19
ASSIDGFGVGELF
>TRBV4-3
ASSHELVTFTDTQY
>TRBV6-5
ASSRYDRGGSPLH
>TRBV28
ASSFRGEANYGYT
>TRBV7-3
ASSTRTGNSPLH
>TRBV7-3
ASSPQQGQPQH
>TRBV18
ASSKGQGSDEQY
>TRBV28
ASHHPTTGDRYEQY
>TRBV14
ASSPPGRGYGYT
>TRBV4-1
ASSQESRRGLAIDHEQY
>TRBV9
ASSVENRGIGGYT
>TRBV28
ASSLWLGRALPLYGYT
>TRBV5-6
ASSPGATSTDTQY
>TRBV5-6
ASSLTGGDEKLF
>TRBV11-2
ASSLGYRESSGANVLT
>TRBV5-4
ASSLARETDTQY
>TRBV28
ASSPPVAVVYEQY
>TRBV21-1
ASSKNLQAGWYEQY
>TRBV9
ASSVPGTGGEKLF
>TRBV6-2/TRBV6-3
ASSFYGRGSEQY
>TRBV28
ASSFHPGQGSEKLF
>TRBV19
ASSPGLAALGLAKNIQY
>TRBV2
ASRRGGAGPLDEQF
>TRBV2
ASRIRGAGTEAF
>TRBV6-6
ASSPTSGGTLTDTQY
>TRBV6-5
ASSSGQGTGGYT
>TRBV5-4
ASSPGTGSYEQY
>TRBV28
ASSRGGTEAF
>TRBV19
ASKGVSGANVLT
>TRBV19
ASSSPGVKANYGYT
>TRBV7-6
ASSSRQGDAYGYT
>TRBV11-2
ASSSLRLASYNEQF